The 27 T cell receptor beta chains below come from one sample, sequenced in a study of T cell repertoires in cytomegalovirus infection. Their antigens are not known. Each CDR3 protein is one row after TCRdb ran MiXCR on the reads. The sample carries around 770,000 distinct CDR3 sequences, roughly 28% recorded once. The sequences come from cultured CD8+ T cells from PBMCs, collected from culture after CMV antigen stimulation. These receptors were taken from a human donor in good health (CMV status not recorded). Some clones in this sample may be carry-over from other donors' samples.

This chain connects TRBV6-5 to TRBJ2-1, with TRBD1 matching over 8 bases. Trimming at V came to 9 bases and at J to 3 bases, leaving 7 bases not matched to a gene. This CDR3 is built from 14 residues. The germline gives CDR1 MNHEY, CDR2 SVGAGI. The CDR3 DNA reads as TGTGCCAGTCACAGGGGGAACTACTACAATGAGCAGTTCTTC. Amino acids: CASHRGNYYNEQFF.

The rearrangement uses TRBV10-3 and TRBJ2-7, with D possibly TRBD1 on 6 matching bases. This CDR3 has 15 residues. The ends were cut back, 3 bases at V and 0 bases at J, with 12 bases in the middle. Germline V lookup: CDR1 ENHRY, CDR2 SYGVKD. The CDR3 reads CAISEGQGPSYEQYV. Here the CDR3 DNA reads TGTGCCATCAGTGAAGGGCAGGGGCCCTCCTACGAGCAGTACGTC.

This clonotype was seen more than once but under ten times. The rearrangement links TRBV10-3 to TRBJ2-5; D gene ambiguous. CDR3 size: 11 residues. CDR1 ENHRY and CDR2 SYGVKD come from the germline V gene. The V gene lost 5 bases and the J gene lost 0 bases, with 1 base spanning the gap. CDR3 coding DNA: TGTGCCATCAGTAACCAAGAGACCCAGTACTTC. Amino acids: CAISNQETQYF.

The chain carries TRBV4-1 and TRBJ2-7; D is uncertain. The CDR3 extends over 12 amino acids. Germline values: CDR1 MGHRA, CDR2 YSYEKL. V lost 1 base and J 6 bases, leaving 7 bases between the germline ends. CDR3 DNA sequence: TGCGCCAGCAGCCAAGGAGACTCCGAGCAGTACTTC. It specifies CASSQGDSEQYF.

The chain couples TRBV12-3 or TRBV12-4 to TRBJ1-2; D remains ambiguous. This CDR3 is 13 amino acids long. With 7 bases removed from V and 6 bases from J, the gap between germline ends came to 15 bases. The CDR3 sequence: CASIRIESDGYTF. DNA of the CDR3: TGTGCCAGCATCCGCATTGAAAGCGATGGCTACACCTTC.

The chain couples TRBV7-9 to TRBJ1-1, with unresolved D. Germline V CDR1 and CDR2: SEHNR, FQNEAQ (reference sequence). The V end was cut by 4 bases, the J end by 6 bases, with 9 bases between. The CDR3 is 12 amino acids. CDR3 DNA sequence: TGTGCCAGCAGCTCCTCCTCCTCTGAAGCTTTCTTT. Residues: CASSSSSSEAFF.

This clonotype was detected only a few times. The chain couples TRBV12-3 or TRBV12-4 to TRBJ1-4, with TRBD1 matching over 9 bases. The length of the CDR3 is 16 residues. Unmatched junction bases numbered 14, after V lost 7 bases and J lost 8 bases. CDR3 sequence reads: CASTMTGGFEGEKLFF. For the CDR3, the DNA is TGTGCCAGCACTATGACAGGGGGTTTTGAAGGCGAAAAACTGTTTTTT.

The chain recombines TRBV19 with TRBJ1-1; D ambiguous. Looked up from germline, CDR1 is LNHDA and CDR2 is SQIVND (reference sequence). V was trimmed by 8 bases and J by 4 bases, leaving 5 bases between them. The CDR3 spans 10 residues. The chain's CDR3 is CASGITEAFF. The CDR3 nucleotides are TGTGCCAGTGGCATCACTGAAGCTTTCTTT.

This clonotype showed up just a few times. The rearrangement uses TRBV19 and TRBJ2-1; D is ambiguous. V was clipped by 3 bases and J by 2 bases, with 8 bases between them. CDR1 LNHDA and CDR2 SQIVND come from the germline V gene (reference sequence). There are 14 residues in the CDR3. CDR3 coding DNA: TGTGCCAGTAGTATCACCGTGGCCTACAATGAGCAGTTCTTC. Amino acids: CASSITVAYNEQFF.

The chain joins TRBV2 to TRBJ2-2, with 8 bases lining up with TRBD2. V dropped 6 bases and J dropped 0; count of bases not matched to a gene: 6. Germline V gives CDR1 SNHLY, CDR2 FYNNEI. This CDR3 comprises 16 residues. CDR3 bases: TGTGCCAGCAGGAAGATAGCGGGGCCGAACACCGGGGAGCTGTTTTTT. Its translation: CASRKIAGPNTGELFF.

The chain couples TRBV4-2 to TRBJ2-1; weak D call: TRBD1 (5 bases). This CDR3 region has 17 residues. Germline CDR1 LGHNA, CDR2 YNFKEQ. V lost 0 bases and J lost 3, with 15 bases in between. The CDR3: CASSQDPQGLFYNEQFF. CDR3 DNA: TGTGCCAGCAGCCAAGATCCGCAGGGCCTTTTCTACAATGAGCAGTTCTTC.

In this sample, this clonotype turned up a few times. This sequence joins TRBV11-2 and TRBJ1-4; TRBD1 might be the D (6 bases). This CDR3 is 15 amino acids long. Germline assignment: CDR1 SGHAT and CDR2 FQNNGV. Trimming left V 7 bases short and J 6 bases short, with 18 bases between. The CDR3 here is CASTQWGGADEKLFF. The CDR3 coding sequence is TGTGCCAGCACCCAATGGGGGGGCGCCGATGAAAAACTGTTTTTT.

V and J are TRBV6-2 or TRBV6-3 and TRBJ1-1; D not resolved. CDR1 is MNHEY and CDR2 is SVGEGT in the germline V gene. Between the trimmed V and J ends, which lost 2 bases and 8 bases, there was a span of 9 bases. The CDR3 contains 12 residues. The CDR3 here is CASSYALREAFF. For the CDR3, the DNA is TGTGCCAGCAGTTACGCTCTTAGGGAAGCTTTCTTT.

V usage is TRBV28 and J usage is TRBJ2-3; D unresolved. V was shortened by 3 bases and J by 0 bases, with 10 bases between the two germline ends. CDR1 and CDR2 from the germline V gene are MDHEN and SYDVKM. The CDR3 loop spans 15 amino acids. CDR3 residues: CASSLGMMSTDTQYF. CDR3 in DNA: TGTGCCAGCAGTTTGGGGATGATGAGCACAGATACGCAGTATTTT.

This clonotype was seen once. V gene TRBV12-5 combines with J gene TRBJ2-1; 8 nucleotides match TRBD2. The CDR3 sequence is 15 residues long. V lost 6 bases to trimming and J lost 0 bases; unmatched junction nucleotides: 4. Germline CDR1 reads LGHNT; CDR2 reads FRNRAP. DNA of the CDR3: TGTGCTAGTGGCCGGGGGGGAAGCTCCTACAATGAGCAGTTCTTC. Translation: CASGRGGSSYNEQFF.

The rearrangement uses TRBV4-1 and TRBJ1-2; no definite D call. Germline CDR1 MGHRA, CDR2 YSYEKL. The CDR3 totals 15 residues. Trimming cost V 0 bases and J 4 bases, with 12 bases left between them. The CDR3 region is CASSQDQSAVYGYTF. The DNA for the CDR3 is TGCGCCAGCAGCCAAGATCAGTCAGCAGTCTATGGCTACACCTTC.

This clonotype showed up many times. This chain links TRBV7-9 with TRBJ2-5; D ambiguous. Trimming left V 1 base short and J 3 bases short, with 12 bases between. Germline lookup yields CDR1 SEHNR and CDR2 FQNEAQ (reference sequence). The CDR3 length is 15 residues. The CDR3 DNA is TGTGCCAGCAGCTTAGGTCAGGCGATCGAAGAGACCCAGTACTTC. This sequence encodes CASSLGQAIEETQYF.

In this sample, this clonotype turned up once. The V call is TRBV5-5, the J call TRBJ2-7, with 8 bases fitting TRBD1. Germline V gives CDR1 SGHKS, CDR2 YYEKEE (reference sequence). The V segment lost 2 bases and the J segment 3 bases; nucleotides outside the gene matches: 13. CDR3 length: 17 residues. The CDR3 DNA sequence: TGTGCCAGCAGCTTACGCCCACGCGGACAGGGTGGCTACGAGCAGTACTTC. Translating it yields CASSLRPRGQGGYEQYF.

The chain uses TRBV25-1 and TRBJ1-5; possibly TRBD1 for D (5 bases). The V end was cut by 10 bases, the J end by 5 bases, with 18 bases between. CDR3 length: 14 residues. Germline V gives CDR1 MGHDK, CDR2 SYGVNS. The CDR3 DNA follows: TGTGCCACCCTGGGGCGCTTGGTGGATCAGCCCCAGCATTTT. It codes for CATLGRLVDQPQHF.

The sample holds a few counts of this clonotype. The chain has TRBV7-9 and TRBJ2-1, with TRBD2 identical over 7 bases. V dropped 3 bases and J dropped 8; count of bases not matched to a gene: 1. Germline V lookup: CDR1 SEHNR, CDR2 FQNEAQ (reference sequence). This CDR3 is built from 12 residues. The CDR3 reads CASSFTSDEQFF. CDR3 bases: TGTGCCAGCAGCTTCACTAGCGATGAGCAGTTCTTC.

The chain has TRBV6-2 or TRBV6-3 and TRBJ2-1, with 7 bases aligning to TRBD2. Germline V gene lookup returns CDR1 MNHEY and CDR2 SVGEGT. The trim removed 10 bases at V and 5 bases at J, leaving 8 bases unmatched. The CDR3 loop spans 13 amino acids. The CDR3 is CATHGGWDNEQFF. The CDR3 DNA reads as TGTGCCACCCACGGGGGGTGGGACAATGAGCAGTTCTTC.

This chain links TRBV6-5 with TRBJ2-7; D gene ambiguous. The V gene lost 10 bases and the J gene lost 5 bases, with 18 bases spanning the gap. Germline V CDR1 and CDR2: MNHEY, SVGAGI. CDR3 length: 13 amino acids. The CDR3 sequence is CATKPEPRHEQYF. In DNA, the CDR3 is TGTGCCACTAAACCCGAGCCTCGCCACGAGCAGTACTTC.

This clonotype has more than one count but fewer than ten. CDR3 in DNA: TGTGCCAGCAGCTCCCTTATGGCGGACGGCTACACCTTC. Amino acids: CASSSLMADGYTF. This rearrangement joins TRBV7-9 to TRBJ1-2; D not resolved. V lost 4 bases to trimming and J lost 8 bases, with 14 bases between them. Germline V gene data show CDR1 as SEHNR and CDR2 as FQNEAQ (reference sequence). CDR3 length: 13 residues.

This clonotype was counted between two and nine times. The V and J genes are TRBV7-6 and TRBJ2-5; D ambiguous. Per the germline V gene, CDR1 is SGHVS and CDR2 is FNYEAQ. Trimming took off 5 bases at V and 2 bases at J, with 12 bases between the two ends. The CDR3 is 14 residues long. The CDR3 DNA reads TGTGCCAGCAGCCGTCCGGGCTCACAAGAGACCCAGTACTTC. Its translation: CASSRPGSQETQYF.

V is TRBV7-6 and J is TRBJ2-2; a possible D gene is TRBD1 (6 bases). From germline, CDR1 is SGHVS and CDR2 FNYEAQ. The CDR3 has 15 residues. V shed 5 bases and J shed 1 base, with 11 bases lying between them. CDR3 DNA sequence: TGTGCCAGCAGCACAGGGAGACAGAACACCGGGGAGCTGTTTTTT. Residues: CASSTGRQNTGELFF. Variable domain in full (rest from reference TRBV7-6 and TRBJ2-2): GAGVSQSPRYKVTKRGQDVALRCDPISGHVSLYWYRQALGQGPEFLTYFNYEAQQDKSGLPNDRFSAERPEGSISTLTIQRTEQRDSAMYRCASSTGRQNTGELFFGEGSRLTVL.

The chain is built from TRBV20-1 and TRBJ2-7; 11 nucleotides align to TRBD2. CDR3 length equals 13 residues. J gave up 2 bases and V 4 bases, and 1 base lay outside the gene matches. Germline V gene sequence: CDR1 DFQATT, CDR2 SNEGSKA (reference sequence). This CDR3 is CSAISGGAYEQYV. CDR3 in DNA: TGCAGTGCTATTAGCGGGGGGGCCTACGAGCAGTACGTC.

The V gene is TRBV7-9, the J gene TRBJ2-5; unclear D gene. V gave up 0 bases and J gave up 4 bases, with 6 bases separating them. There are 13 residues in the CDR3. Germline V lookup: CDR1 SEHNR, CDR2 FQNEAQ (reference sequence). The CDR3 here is CASSLALSETQYF. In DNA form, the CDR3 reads TGTGCCAGCAGCTTAGCGCTCTCAGAGACCCAGTACTTC.